Below are 9 T cell receptor beta chains sequenced from a single sample in a study of T-cell reconstitution after alpha-beta-depleted transplantation in children. As it was prepared, the TCRbeta library received unique molecular identifiers. TCRdb itself ran the PCR reads through MiXCR, one entry per CDR3 protein. Of 300,000 or so distinct CDR3 sequences detected, roughly 25% appear once; the ten largest clones hold approximately 10%. The sample was PBMCs, mostly from graft donor cells, taken 180 days after TCRalphabeta/CD19-depleted stem cell transplant. These TCRs come from a male patient younger than 18 who had a stem cell transplant for acute lymphoblastic leukemia, so the T cells may come from the graft donor.

This clonotype was detected only a few times. This chain connects TRBV27 to TRBJ1-5; 7 nucleotides agree with TRBD1. CDR3 length: 14 residues. V was pared by 3 bases and J by 12 bases, with 11 bases of the junction left unmatched. Germline loops: CDR1 MNHEY, CDR2 SMNVEV (reference sequence). The CDR3 DNA is TGTGCCAGCAGTTTTTGGCAGGGGGACGAAGTCCAGCATTTT. It is translated as CASSFWQGDEVQHF.

The chain combines TRBV27 with TRBJ1-1; 10 bases are a match to TRBD1. CDR1 is MNHEY and CDR2 is SMNVEV in the germline V gene (reference sequence). J lost 5 bases, V lost 1 base, and 1 base had no gene match. The CDR3 totals 14 residues. Here the CDR3 DNA reads TGTGCCAGCAGTTTATGGGACAGGGGTACTGAAGCTTTCTTT. Its translation: CASSLWDRGTEAFF.

This rearrangement joins TRBV20-1 to TRBJ2-3, with TRBD1 identical over 7 bases. Germline V CDR1 and CDR2: DFQATT, SNEGSKA (reference sequence). The CDR3 has 16 amino acids. V shed 1 base and J 1 base; nucleotides not matched to a gene: 8. CDR3 loop: CSARGPVDRGTDTQYF. The CDR3 nucleotides read TGCAGTGCTAGAGGCCCCGTAGACAGGGGCACAGATACGCAGTATTTT.

This rearrangement joins TRBV20-1 to TRBJ1-4; D gene unclear. The CDR3 length is 14 residues. Germline CDR1 DFQATT, CDR2 SNEGSKA (reference sequence). The CDR3 region is CSTNGNSPDEKLFF. CDR3 sequence (DNA): TGCAGCACCAACGGGAACTCCCCCGATGAAAAACTGTTTTTT.

This clonotype was found a few times. This chain connects TRBV7-6 to TRBJ2-7; D uncertain. Trimming took 5 bases from V and 0 from J, leaving 5 bases between them. Looked up from germline, CDR1 is SGHVS and CDR2 is FNYEAQ. The CDR3 length is 12 residues. CDR3 DNA sequence: TGTGCCAGCAGCGGGATCTCCTACGAGCAGTACTTC. Protein sequence: CASSGISYEQYF.

This clonotype has just a few counts. This sequence joins TRBV21-1 and TRBJ2-5; TRBD1, the D gene given by the table, was not confirmed from the DNA. TRBV21-1 is designated a pseudogene. This CDR3 comprises 14 residues. CDR3 in amino acids: CATTPGHIQETQYF. In nucleotides, the CDR3 is TGTGCCACCACTCCAGGACACATCCAAGAGACCCAGTACTTC.

The chain recombines TRBV20-1 with TRBJ2-7; TRBD1 agrees at 9 bases. Germline V CDR1 and CDR2: DFQATT, SNEGSKA (reference sequence). The CDR3 consists of 14 residues. V lost 3 bases and J lost 4; bases outside the gene matches: 7. The CDR3 loop reads CSARGTGLAYEQYF. DNA for the CDR3: TGCAGTGCTAGGGGGACAGGGCTCGCGTACGAGCAGTACTTC.

The chain recombines TRBV27 with TRBJ2-7; a possible D gene is TRBD1 (6 bases). The CDR3 length is 14 residues. V was shortened by 7 bases and J by 5 bases, with 18 bases between the two germline ends. Germline CDR1 is MNHEY and CDR2 is SMNVEV (reference sequence). This chain's CDR3 is CASISTGFIHEQYF. CDR3 bases: TGTGCCAGCATAAGTACAGGGTTTATCCACGAGCAGTACTTC.

The V and J genes are TRBV10-3 and TRBJ1-6, with 7 bases that match TRBD1. Per germline, CDR1 ENHRY and CDR2 SYGVKD. The CDR3 totals 17 residues. The V and J ends lost 2 bases and 0 bases, in that order; junction bases with no gene match: 4. The CDR3 loop reads CAISEADRSSYNSPLHF. CDR3 DNA sequence: TGTGCCATCAGTGAGGCGGACAGGAGCTCCTATAATTCACCCCTCCACTTT.